The TCR beta chain under discussion was sequenced for a study of blood T cell repertoires in COVID-19. The CDR3 runs to 12 residues. The V end was cut by 3 bases, the J end by 10 bases, with 10 bases between. Germline CDR1 reads MNHEY; CDR2 reads SVGAGI. Libraries were prepared by immunoSEQ multiplex PCR; TCRdb keeps only in-frame clonotypes and omits some of them. The sample records more than 110,000 clones, approximately 87% being singletons. This clone was observed a single time. V usage is TRBV6-5 and J usage is TRBJ2-1, with no clear D. The specimen was peripheral blood. This TCR derives from a woman aged 40 to 50 with acute or convalescent COVID-19. This CDR3 is CASSYYVEEQFF. In DNA, the CDR3 is TGTGCCAGCAGTTATTACGTGGAGGAGCAGTTCTTC.